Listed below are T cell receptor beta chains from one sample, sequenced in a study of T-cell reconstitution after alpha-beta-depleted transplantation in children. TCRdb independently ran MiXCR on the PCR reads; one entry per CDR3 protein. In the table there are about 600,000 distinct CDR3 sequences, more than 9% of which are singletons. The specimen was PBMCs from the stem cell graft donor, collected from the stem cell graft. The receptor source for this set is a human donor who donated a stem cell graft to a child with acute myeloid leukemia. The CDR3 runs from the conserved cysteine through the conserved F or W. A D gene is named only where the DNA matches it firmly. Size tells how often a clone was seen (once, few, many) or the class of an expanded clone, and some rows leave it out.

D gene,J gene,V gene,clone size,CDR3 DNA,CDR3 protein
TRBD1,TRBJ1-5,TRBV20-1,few,TGCAGTGCTAGGGGGGACAGGGTTCAGCCCCAGCATTTT,CSARGDRVQPQHF
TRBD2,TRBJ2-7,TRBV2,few,TGTGCCAGCAGCCAGGAGACTAGCGGGCTTAACTACGAGCAGTACTTC,CASSQETSGLNYEQYF
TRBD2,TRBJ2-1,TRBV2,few,TGTGCCAGCACCCCTGGGACTAGCGGATTAAGCTCCTACAATGAGCAGTTCTTC,CASTPGTSGLSSYNEQFF
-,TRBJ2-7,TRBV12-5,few,TGTGCTAGTGGTCCTCCCTTGGCCGAAAATCATCCTGGGAGATCCTACGAGCAGTACTTC,CASGPPLAENHPGRSYEQYF
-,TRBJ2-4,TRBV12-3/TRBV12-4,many,TGTGCCAGCAGGTGGCGGACCAAAAACATTCAGTACTTC,CASRWRTKNIQYF
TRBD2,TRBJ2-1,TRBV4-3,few,TGCGCCAGCAGCCAAGGGACTAGCGGGGTCAATGAGCAGTTCTTC,CASSQGTSGVNEQFF
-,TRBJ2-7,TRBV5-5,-,TGTGCCAGCAGCTCCGGTCCAAAGAGCTCCTACGAGCAGTACTTC,CASSSGPKSSYEQYF
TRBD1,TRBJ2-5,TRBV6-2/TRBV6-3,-,TGTGCCAGCAGTCAACAGGGGGCGATGATTGAGACCCAGTACTTC,CASSQQGAMIETQYF
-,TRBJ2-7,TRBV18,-,TGTGCCAGCTCACCACCTTCCTCGGGACCCTACGAGCAGTACTTC,CASSPPSSGPYEQYF
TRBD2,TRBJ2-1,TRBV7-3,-,TGTGCCAGCAGCTTACTAGCGGCCCAGGACGAGCAGTTCTTC,CASSLLAAQDEQFF
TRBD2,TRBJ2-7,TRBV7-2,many,TGTGCCAGCACCCCTGGGAGGGACCGAACCTACGAGCAGTACTTC,CASTPGRDRTYEQYF
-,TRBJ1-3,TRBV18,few,TGTGCCAGCTCACCATTGGGGGACGGAAACACCATATATTTT,CASSPLGDGNTIYF
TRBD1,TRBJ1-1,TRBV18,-,TGTGCCAGCTCACCATTCTCAGGGGGATCGAAGTGGACTGAAGCTTTCTTT,CASSPFSGGSKWTEAFF
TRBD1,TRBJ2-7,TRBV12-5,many,TGTGCTAGTGGTCCGACAGGGGGTACCTACGAGCAGTACTTC,CASGPTGGTYEQYF
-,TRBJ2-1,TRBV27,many,TGTGCCAGCAGTTTATCGTCGGGACCGCCAATGGGGCAGTTCTTC,CASSLSSGPPMGQFF
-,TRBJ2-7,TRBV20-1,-,TGCAGTGCCCCGTACAGATCCTACGAGCAGTACTTC,CSAPYRSYEQYF
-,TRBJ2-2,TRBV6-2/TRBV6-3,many,TGTGCCAGCAGACACCTTACCGGGGAGCTGTTTTTT,CASRHLTGELFF
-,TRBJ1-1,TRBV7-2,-,TGTGCCAGCAGCCCCCGGGGGGGGAGTGGTGAAGCTTTCTTT,CASSPRGGSGEAFF
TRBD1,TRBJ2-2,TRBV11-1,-,TGTGCCAGCAGTTCCCGGGACAGGTACACCGGGGAGCTGTTTTTT,CASSSRDRYTGELFF
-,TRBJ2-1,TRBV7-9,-,TGTGCCAGCACCGACAATCTAGGCTCCTACAATGAGCAGTTCTTC,CASTDNLGSYNEQFF
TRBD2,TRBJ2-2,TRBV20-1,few,TGCAGTGTTCAAAGCGGGAGCGGTACCGGGGAGCTGTTTTTT,CSVQSGSGTGELFF
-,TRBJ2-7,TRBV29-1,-,TGCAGCGTTTCCGGGACGGATCCCTACGAGCAGTACTTC,CSVSGTDPYEQYF
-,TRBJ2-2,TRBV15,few,TGTGCCACCGCCCGTAGAGGGACGGGTTTGACCGGGGAGCTGTTTTTT,CATARRGTGLTGELFF
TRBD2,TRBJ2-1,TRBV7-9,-,TGTGCCAGCAGCCATAGACTAGCGGCTAATGAGCAGTTCTTC,CASSHRLAANEQFF
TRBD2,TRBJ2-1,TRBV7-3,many,TGTGCCAGCAGCTTATATACTAGCGGGAGATACAATGAGCAGTTCTTC,CASSLYTSGRYNEQFF
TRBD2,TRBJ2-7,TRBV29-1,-,TGCAGCGCTGGGACTAGCGAAGGGTACGAGCAGTACTTC,CSAGTSEGYEQYF
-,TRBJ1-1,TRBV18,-,TGTGCCAGCTCACAAACGGACAGCTCGGAAGCTTTCTTT,CASSQTDSSEAFF
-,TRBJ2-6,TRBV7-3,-,TGTGCCAGCAGCTTAGGGCGCGGCAGGGACGAGTCTGGGGCCAACGTCCTGACTTTC,CASSLGRGRDESGANVLTF
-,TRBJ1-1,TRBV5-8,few,TGTGCCAGCAGCTTTCAACTACAGGTGGGCTCTGAAGCTTTCTTT,CASSFQLQVGSEAFF
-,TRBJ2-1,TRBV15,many,TGTGCCACCAGCAGGGGTTCCTACAATGAGCAGTTCTTC,CATSRGSYNEQFF
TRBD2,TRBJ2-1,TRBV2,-,TGTGCCAGCAGGGAAGAGGAGGTGGGGACTAGCGGATCCGCGGGGTTCTTC,CASREEEVGTSGSAGFF
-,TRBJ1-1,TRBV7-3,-,TGTGCCAGCAGCTTGTCAGGGGCGGCGAACACTGAAGCTTTCTTT,CASSLSGAANTEAFF
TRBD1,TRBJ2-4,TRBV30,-,TGTGCCTGGAGCCCGTTCGGGACAGGGGAAAATCTAGCCAAAAACATTCAGTACTTC,CAWSPFGTGENLAKNIQYF
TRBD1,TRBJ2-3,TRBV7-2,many,TGTGCCAGCAGCAGAACCGGGACAGGGTCAGATACGCAGTATTTT,CASSRTGTGSDTQYF
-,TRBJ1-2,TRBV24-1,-,TGTGCCACCAGTGATTTCCCTACAGGGAACTATGGCTACACCTTC,CATSDFPTGNYGYTF
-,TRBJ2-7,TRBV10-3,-,TGTGCCATCAGCTCGGACTACGAGCAGTACTTC,CAISSDYEQYF
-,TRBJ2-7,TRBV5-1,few,TGCGCCAGCTCCTCTATTCGAACCTACGAGCAGTACTTC,CASSSIRTYEQYF
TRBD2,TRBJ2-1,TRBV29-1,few,TGCAGCGTTGAGCGGGAGGGCTCCTACAATGAGCAGTTCTTC,CSVEREGSYNEQFF
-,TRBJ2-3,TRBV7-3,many,TGTGCCAGCAGCTTAAACGGACATGGTCAAGATACGCAGTATTTT,CASSLNGHGQDTQYF
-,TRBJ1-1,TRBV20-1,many,TGCAGTGCTAGGGGCAGGGTTGCCAATGAAGCTTTCTTT,CSARGRVANEAFF
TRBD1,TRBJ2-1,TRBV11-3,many,TGTGCCAGCAGCGCGACAGGGAATGAGCAGTTCTTC,CASSATGNEQFF
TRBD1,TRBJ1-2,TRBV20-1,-,TGCAGTGCCCGGGACAGCCAGGAGTATGGCGGCTACACCTTC,CSARDSQEYGGYTF
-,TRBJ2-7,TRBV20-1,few,TGCAGTGCTACCAGGGGTCCCTACGAGCAGTACTTC,CSATRGPYEQYF
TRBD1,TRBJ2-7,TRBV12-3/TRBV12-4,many,TGTGCCAGCAGTTTAAGGGGGCTCGGCGAGCAGTACTTC,CASSLRGLGEQYF
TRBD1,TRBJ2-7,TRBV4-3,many,TGCGCCAGCAGCCAAGAATCAGGGGGCGCATACGAGCAGTACTTC,CASSQESGGAYEQYF
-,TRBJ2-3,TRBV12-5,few,TGTGCTAGTGGCCAGGGACGGAGCACAGATACGCAGTATTTT,CASGQGRSTDTQYF
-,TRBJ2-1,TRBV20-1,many,TGCAGTGCCCCTTCTAGGGGCGGATACAATGAGCAGTTCTTC,CSAPSRGGYNEQFF
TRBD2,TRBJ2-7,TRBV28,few,TGTGCCAGCAGTTTCGGTAGCGGGGTCTACGAGCAGTACTTC,CASSFGSGVYEQYF
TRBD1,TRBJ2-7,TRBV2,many,TGTGCCAGCAGTGAATACGTCGGGACAGGCGCCTACGAGCAGTACTTC,CASSEYVGTGAYEQYF
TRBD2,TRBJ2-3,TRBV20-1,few,TGCAGTGCTAGTTTGCCTAGCGGGCGGGCAGATACGCAGTATTTT,CSASLPSGRADTQYF
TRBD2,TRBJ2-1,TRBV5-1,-,TGCGCCAGCAGCCCGGGACTAGCGGGAGGACGCAATGAGCAGTTCTTC,CASSPGLAGGRNEQFF
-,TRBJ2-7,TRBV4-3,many,TGCGCCAGCAGCCAAGAACCTGGAGCCTACGAGCAGTACTTC,CASSQEPGAYEQYF
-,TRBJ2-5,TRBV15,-,TGTGCCACCAGGGAATCCGGTTCCAAAGAGACCCAGTACTTC,CATRESGSKETQYF
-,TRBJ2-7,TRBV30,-,TGTGCCTGGAGTACCGAGGCCGGCCAGTACTTC,CAWSTEAGQYF